Listed here are 32 T cell receptor beta chains from one sample, sequenced in a study of PD-1 blockade in mismatch repair-deficient tumors. Here immunoSEQ multiplex PCR was the method, and the copy in TCRdb shows in-frame clones only, minus some. Seen here are under 20,000 clones, about 80% observed once, and the top ten hold around 3.7%. The input for sequencing was PBMCs, taken 4 weeks after starting pembrolizumab. These receptors were obtained from an adult with mismatch repair-deficient cancer.

The rearrangement uses TRBV18 and TRBJ2-7; perhaps TRBD1 as D (6 bases). This CDR3 has 13 residues. Between the trimmed V and J ends, which lost 2 bases and 4 bases, there was a span of 9 bases. Germline CDR1 reads KGHSH; CDR2 reads LQKENI. CDR3 coding DNA: TGTGCCAGCTCACCAAGAGGACAGTACGAGCAGTACTTC. Its translation: CASSPRGQYEQYF.

The chain uses TRBV28 and TRBJ2-1; D gene unclear. V shed 1 base and J shed 9 bases, with 7 bases lying between them. The CDR3 consists of 12 residues. CDR1 is MDHEN and CDR2 is SYDVKM in the germline V gene. The chain's CDR3 is CASSLSLGEQFF. As DNA, the CDR3 is TGTGCCAGCAGTTTATCACTTGGTGAGCAGTTCTTC.

The chain is built from TRBV5-1 and TRBJ1-2; D is perhaps TRBD1 (6 bases). The CDR3 is 17 residues long. V was clipped by 6 bases and J by 5 bases, with 26 bases between them. Germline assignment: CDR1 SGHRS and CDR2 YFSETQ. CDR3 bases: TGCGCCAGCATCAATCCTAGGGGGGGCCTAACACCTTATGGCTACACCTTC. It is translated as CASINPRGGLTPYGYTF.

The rearrangement joins TRBV5-1 to TRBJ1-5; no reliable D call. The ends were cut back, 0 bases at V and 7 bases at J, with 11 bases in the middle. The CDR3 runs 14 residues. The germline CDR1 and CDR2 sequences are SGHRS and YFSETQ. The CDR3 region has the DNA TGCGCCAGCAGCTTGGGGGGAGGGTTCCAGCCCCAGCATTTT. Translation: CASSLGGGFQPQHF.

This sequence joins TRBV18 and TRBJ1-2, with unresolved D. The CDR3 totals 14 residues. Per the germline V gene, CDR1 is KGHSH and CDR2 is LQKENI. The V end was cut by 3 bases, the J end by 6 bases, with 14 bases between. CDR3 nucleotides: TGTGCCAGCTCACCTGATCGTCACGGGAATGGCTACACCTTC. Its protein product is CASSPDRHGNGYTF.

The genes are TRBV5-1 and TRBJ1-1; TRBD1 agrees at 7 bases. Germline V gene lookup returns CDR1 SGHRS and CDR2 YFSETQ. V lost 4 bases to trimming and J lost 7 bases; unmatched junction nucleotides: 7. The CDR3 consists of 13 residues. The CDR3 DNA is TGCGCCAGCAGCCGGGACAGAACCGTTGAAGCTTTCTTT. The encoded protein is CASSRDRTVEAFF.

V is TRBV28 and J is TRBJ1-4; TRBD1 matches at 7 bases. The germline V gene encodes CDR1 MDHEN and CDR2 SYDVKM. Unmatched junction bases numbered 7, after V lost 4 bases and J lost 2 bases. The CDR3 is made up of 16 amino acids. In nucleotides, the CDR3 is TGTGCCAGCAGTTACCAGGGGGGTCCCACTAATGAAAAACTGTTTTTT. This gives the protein CASSYQGGPTNEKLFF.

The chain is built from TRBV5-1 and TRBJ2-2, with D perhaps TRBD2 (6 bases). With 6 bases removed from V and 4 bases from J, the gap between germline ends came to 10 bases. Germline V gene sequence: CDR1 SGHRS, CDR2 YFSETQ. The CDR3 is made up of 13 amino acids. In DNA form, the CDR3 reads TGCGCCAGCATGGGGGGTACCACCGGGGAGCTGTTTTTT. Translating it yields CASMGGTTGELFF.

The chain has TRBV10-3 and TRBJ2-1, with no clear D. The CDR3 contains 15 residues. Looked up from germline, CDR1 is ENHRY and CDR2 is SYGVKD. Trimming took 3 bases from V and 0 from J, leaving 9 bases between them. The CDR3 region is CAISERGSSYNEQFF. CDR3 nucleotide sequence: TGTGCCATCAGTGAAAGAGGCAGCTCCTACAATGAGCAGTTCTTC.

The chain uses TRBV7-2 and TRBJ2-7; 7 bases are shared with TRBD2. This CDR3 region has 15 residues. Trimming took 2 bases from V and 1 from J; bases not matched to a gene: 5. Germline CDR1 is SGHTA and CDR2 is FQGNSA. The CDR3 protein is CASSLSGGASYEQYF. The DNA of the CDR3 is TGTGCCAGCAGCTTATCGGGAGGCGCTTCCTACGAGCAGTACTTC.

The chain joins TRBV7-8 to TRBJ2-3; 12 bases line up with TRBD2. From germline, CDR1 is SGHVS and CDR2 FQNEAQ. The CDR3 runs to 16 residues. Trimming removed 5 bases from V and 2 bases from J; junction bases left unmatched: 5. Here the CDR3 reads CASSPRTSGNTDTQYF. DNA for the CDR3: TGTGCCAGCAGCCCGAGGACTAGCGGGAACACAGATACGCAGTATTTT.

The chain couples TRBV6-5 to TRBJ2-4; 8 bases are shared with TRBD1. V lost 5 bases and J lost 6; bases outside the gene matches: 6. CDR3 length: 14 residues. Per germline, CDR1 MNHEY and CDR2 SVGAGI. CDR3 sequence (DNA): TGTGCCAGCAGTCGGACAGGGCTTGTAAACATTCAGTACTTC. It encodes CASSRTGLVNIQYF.

The chain combines TRBV27 with TRBJ1-1; D ambiguous. The CDR3 has 13 amino acids. Per the germline V gene, CDR1 is MNHEY and CDR2 is SMNVEV (reference sequence). V lost 2 bases and J 1 base, leaving 5 bases between the germline ends. The DNA of the CDR3 is TGTGCCAGCAGTTTAGGAGGGAACACTGAAGCTTTCTTT. It codes for CASSLGGNTEAFF.

The chain recombines TRBV4-2 with TRBJ2-3, with D unresolved. With 0 bases removed from V and 7 bases from J, the gap between germline ends came to 11 bases. Germline assignment: CDR1 LGHNA and CDR2 YNFKEQ. The CDR3 runs 14 residues. CDR3 bases: TGTGCCAGCAGCCAAGACTCTAGTTTAAATACGCAGTATTTT. Its protein product is CASSQDSSLNTQYF.

This rearrangement joins TRBV2 to TRBJ2-3, with no clear D. Deletions cut 9 bases from V and 1 base from J, with 8 bases between. This CDR3 is 12 amino acids long. CDR1 is SNHLY and CDR2 is FYNNEI in the germline V gene. As DNA, the CDR3 is TGTGCCAGTAGCAAGGGCACAGATACGCAGTATTTT. Translated, it gives CASSKGTDTQYF.

This chain links TRBV6-5 with TRBJ2-2, with 7 bases identical to TRBD2. The CDR3 consists of 13 residues. The ends lost 6 bases at V and 7 bases at J; junction bases unmatched: 5. Germline lookup yields CDR1 MNHEY and CDR2 SVGAGI. CDR3 region: CASSISGRGELFF. The CDR3 nucleotides read TGTGCCAGCAGCATTAGCGGGCGCGGGGAGCTGTTTTTT.

The CDR3 loop is CASSASIAGNNEQFF. The CDR3 region has the DNA TGTGCCAGCAGTGCCTCAATAGCGGGCAACAATGAGCAGTTCTTC. The J gene is TRBJ2-1, the V gene TRBV6-1, with 7 positions matching TRBD2. CDR1 is MNHNS and CDR2 is SASEGT in the germline V gene. V lost 4 bases and J lost 5; bases outside the gene matches: 8. This CDR3 is 15 amino acids long.

V usage is TRBV6-6 and J usage is TRBJ2-1, with 10 bases aligning to TRBD2. This CDR3 contains 15 residues. V shed 6 bases, J shed 4 bases, and the junction held 6 bases outside the gene matches. Germline CDR1 MNHNY, CDR2 SVGAGI (reference sequence). The CDR3 reads CASSTRTSGYNEQFF. The CDR3 bases are TGTGCCAGCAGCACAAGGACTAGCGGTTACAATGAGCAGTTCTTC.

The chain joins TRBV4-1 to TRBJ2-7; tentative D call: TRBD2 (6 bases). Between the trimmed V and J ends, which lost 7 bases and 5 bases, there was a span of 15 bases. The length of the CDR3 is 13 residues. From germline, CDR1 is MGHRA and CDR2 YSYEKL. CDR3: CASNTGDLDEQYF. CDR3 DNA: TGCGCCAGCAATACGGGAGATCTAGACGAGCAGTACTTC.

The rearrangement uses TRBV18 and TRBJ2-5, with D unclear. Trimming removed 0 bases at V and 1 base at J, with 6 bases between. CDR1 and CDR2 from the germline V gene are KGHSH and LQKENI. The CDR3 is 14 amino acids. The CDR3 spells CASSPPSIQETQYF. Written as DNA, the CDR3 is TGTGCCAGCTCACCACCAAGCATCCAAGAGACCCAGTACTTC.

The chain carries TRBV11-2 and TRBJ1-1; maybe TRBD1 (5 bases). V was clipped by 5 bases and J by 4 bases, with 17 bases between them. In germline, CDR1 is SGHAT, CDR2 FQNNGV. The CDR3 runs 15 residues. The CDR3 nucleotides read TGTGCCAGCAGCCTCGCCGGGGGATGGAGCACTGAAGCTTTCTTT. It translates to CASSLAGGWSTEAFF.

This chain joins TRBV7-3 and TRBJ2-3; possible D gene TRBD2, 6 bases. The CDR3 is 12 residues long. The ends were cut back, 4 bases at V and 11 bases at J, with 13 bases in the middle. CDR1 is SGHTA and CDR2 is FQGTGA in the germline V gene. CDR3: CASSSSPGEQYF. The CDR3 bases are TGTGCCAGCAGCTCCTCACCGGGGGAGCAGTATTTT.

This clone was observed a few times. The chain uses TRBV2 and TRBJ2-7; tentative D call: TRBD1 (6 bases). V lost 4 bases and J 7 bases, leaving 8 bases between the germline ends. The CDR3 is 11 residues long. Germline V gene lookup returns CDR1 SNHLY and CDR2 FYNNEI. As DNA, the CDR3 is TGTGCCAGCAGTGCCACAGGGGAGCAGTACTTC. Residues: CASSATGEQYF.

This clone is a singleton in its sample. This sequence joins TRBV6-5 and TRBJ2-2, with D possibly TRBD1 on 5 matching bases. The CDR3 spans 12 residues. Between the trimmed V and J ends, which lost 2 bases and 8 bases, there was a span of 6 bases. Germline lookup yields CDR1 MNHEY and CDR2 SVGAGI. CDR3 in DNA: TGTGCCAGCAGTTACGGGGCGGGGGAGCTGTTTTTT. Translation: CASSYGAGELFF.

J is TRBJ1-6 and V is TRBV27; 7 bases match TRBD1. V lost 0 bases to trimming and J lost 6 bases; unmatched junction nucleotides: 8. The length of the CDR3 is 17 residues. Per germline, CDR1 MNHEY and CDR2 SMNVEV (reference sequence). In nucleotides, the CDR3 is TGTGCCAGCAGTTTATCCCATAGAGGGACAGCTAATTCACCCCTCCACTTT. Translating gives CASSLSHRGTANSPLHF.

In this sample, this clone turned up a few times. The chain is built from TRBV5-4 and TRBJ2-7; the match to TRBD2 covers 11 bases. The CDR3 length is 14 residues. V shed 4 bases, J shed 6 bases, and the junction held 6 bases outside the gene matches. CDR1 and CDR2 from the germline V gene are SGHNT and YYREEE (reference sequence). The CDR3 protein is CASSLSGRAVEQYF. The CDR3 DNA reads as TGTGCCAGCAGCCTTAGCGGGAGGGCCGTCGAGCAGTACTTC.

V gene TRBV5-6 combines with J gene TRBJ1-1; weak D call: TRBD1 (5 bases). V shed 3 bases and J shed 1 base, with 13 bases lying between them. Germline loops: CDR1 SGHDT, CDR2 YYEEEE. The CDR3 totals 15 residues. The CDR3 sequence: CASSSLDRENTEAFF. In DNA, the CDR3 is TGTGCCAGCAGCTCCTTAGACAGAGAGAACACTGAAGCTTTCTTT.

The gene calls are TRBV7-2 and TRBJ2-1; 11 bases are shared with TRBD2. V lost 0 bases to trimming and J lost 4 bases; unmatched junction nucleotides: 8. Germline values: CDR1 SGHTA, CDR2 FQGNSA. The length of the CDR3 is 18 residues. The CDR3 reads CASSLAMLGLAVYNEQFF. The CDR3 region has the DNA TGTGCCAGCAGCTTAGCAATGTTGGGACTAGCGGTATACAATGAGCAGTTCTTC.

This chain joins TRBV29-1 and TRBJ1-3; D is undetermined. The CDR3 is 13 amino acids. V was cut by 4 bases and J by 3 bases, with 10 bases left in between. From germline, CDR1 is SQVTM and CDR2 ANQGSEA. The CDR3 DNA reads TGCAGCGTTGGGGAGACGGGTGGAAACACCATATATTTT. Its translation is CSVGETGGNTIYF. The entire variable domain, with the rest obtained from reference TRBV29-1 and TRBJ1-3, is as follows: SAVISQKPSRDICQRGTSLTIQCQVDSQVTMMFWYRQQPGQSLTLIATANQGSEATYESGFVIDKFPISRPNLTFSTLTVSNMSPEDSSIYLCSVGETGGNTIYFGEGSWLTVV.

This chain uses TRBV4-1 with TRBJ2-3, with D unresolved. The CDR3 totals 15 residues. V lost 0 bases and J 5 bases, leaving 12 bases between the germline ends. Germline V lookup: CDR1 MGHRA, CDR2 YSYEKL. CDR3 sequence (DNA): TGCGCCAGCAGCCAAGAGGGTCGGGTTGGAGATACGCAGTATTTT. Translating gives CASSQEGRVGDTQYF.

This clone came up a few times. The gene calls are TRBV28 and TRBJ2-7; D is possibly TRBD1 (7 bases). V was clipped by 9 bases and J by 5 bases, with 14 bases between them. The CDR3 is made up of 12 amino acids. Germline lookup yields CDR1 MDHEN and CDR2 SYDVKM. CDR3 residues: CASQGGLDEQYF. The CDR3 DNA sequence: TGTGCCAGTCAGGGGGGCCTTGACGAGCAGTACTTC.

This chain uses TRBV9 with TRBJ1-3; D gene ambiguous. This CDR3 has 16 amino acids. Germline V gene lookup returns CDR1 SGDLS and CDR2 YYNGEE. V dropped 0 bases and J dropped 0 bases, with 10 bases sitting between them. The CDR3 region has the DNA TGTGCCAGCAGCGTAGCTCGGGTGAGCTCTGGAAACACCATATATTTT. It encodes CASSVARVSSGNTIYF. Full variable domain (remainder filled in from reference TRBV9 and TRBJ1-3): DSGVTQTPKHLITATGQRVTLRCSPRSGDLSVYWYQQSLDQGLQFLIQYYNGEERAKGNILERFSAQQFPDLHSELNLSSLELGDSALYFCASSVARVSSGNTIYFGEGSWLTVV.